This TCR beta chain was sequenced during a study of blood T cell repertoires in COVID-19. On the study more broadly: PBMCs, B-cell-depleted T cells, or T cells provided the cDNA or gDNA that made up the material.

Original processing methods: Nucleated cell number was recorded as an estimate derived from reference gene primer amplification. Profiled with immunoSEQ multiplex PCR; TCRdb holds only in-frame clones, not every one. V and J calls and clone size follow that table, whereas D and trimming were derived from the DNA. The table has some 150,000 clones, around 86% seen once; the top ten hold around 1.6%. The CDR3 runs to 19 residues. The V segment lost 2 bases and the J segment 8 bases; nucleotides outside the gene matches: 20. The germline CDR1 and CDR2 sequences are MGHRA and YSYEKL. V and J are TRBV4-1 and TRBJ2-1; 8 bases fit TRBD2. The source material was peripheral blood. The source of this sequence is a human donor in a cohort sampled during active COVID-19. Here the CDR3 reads CASSQRHFAGAGEGDEQFF. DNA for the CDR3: TGCGCCAGCAGCCAAAGACATTTTGCGGGAGCGGGGGAAGGGGATGAGCAGTTCTTC.